This T cell receptor beta chain was sequenced during a study of blood T cell repertoires in COVID-19. The length of the CDR3 is 14 residues. CDR1 and CDR2 (germline): MNHNY, SVGAGI (reference sequence). V was trimmed by 6 bases and J by 4 bases, leaving 15 bases between them. TCRdb's copy holds only in-frame clones and misses some; the assay was immunoSEQ multiplex PCR. The sample carries about 190,000 clones, approximately 91% recorded once. The receptor was isolated from a man aged 25-40 years with acute or convalescent COVID-19. This chain connects TRBV6-6 to TRBJ1-2, with D tentatively TRBD1 (5 bases). Sequences were obtained from peripheral blood. CDR3 nucleotide sequence: TGTGCCAGCAGCTCAGGGAACGGAGTCTATGGCTACACCTTC. This codes for CASSSGNGVYGYTF.